The 15 T cell receptor beta chains listed next were all sequenced from one sample in a study of shared clonotypes between healthy human individuals (dated by TCRdb to the early 2020s). To prepare the library, the immunoSEQ multiplex PCR assay was applied. Imported from immuneACCESS, the table was reduced by TCRdb to in-frame sequences with V and J called. These copies leave out some clones; in studies compared against another copy, an unresolved V gene accounts for under half, and the cause of the remainder is not known. The sample table lists some 2,500,000 clones, approximately 93% of them with a count of one. The biggest ten clones account for 0.36% of the sample. The sample comprised naive CD4+ T cells from PBMCs. Taken with the paper, the label for cell subset or site translates to: CD45RA+ positively selected. Receptors originate from a man aged 18-30 years in good health. Some clones in this sample may be carry-over from other donors' samples.

This clone was recorded only once. At the DNA level, this CDR3 is encoded by other sequences in the same sample as well. The chain couples TRBV7-7 to TRBJ2-3, with D hard to call. Germline lookup yields CDR1 SSHAT and CDR2 FNYEAQ (reference sequence). With 1 base removed from V and 3 bases from J, the gap between germline ends came to 5 bases. This CDR3 spans 13 amino acids. The CDR3 protein is CASSLGLTDTQYF. The CDR3 DNA is TGTGCCAGCAGCTTAGGGTTGACAGATACGCAGTATTTT. Combining the CDR3 with reference TRBV7-7 and TRBJ2-3 gives the whole variable domain GAGVSQSPRYKVTKRGQDVTLRCDPISSHATLYWYQQALGQGPEFLTYFNYEAQPDKSGLPSDRFSAERPEGSISTLTIQRTEQRDSAMYRCASSLGLTDTQYFGPGTRLTVL.

The V and J genes are TRBV7-2 and TRBJ2-4, with 11 bases lining up with TRBD2. Germline CDR1 and CDR2: SGHTA and FQGNSA. The CDR3 extends over 16 amino acids. After removal of 1 base from V and 7 bases from J, the junction contained 6 bases not matched to a gene. For the CDR3, the DNA is TGTGCCAGCAGCTTAGTGAGGTCTAGCGGGGGGAACATTCAGTACTTC. It encodes CASSLVRSSGGNIQYF.

The chain combines TRBV2 with TRBJ2-3, with D perhaps TRBD2 (6 bases). Trimming cost V 4 bases and J 8 bases, with 22 bases left between them. The length of the CDR3 is 16 residues. CDR1 is SNHLY and CDR2 is FYNNEI in the germline V gene. The CDR3 sequence is CASSASGPTWSATQYF. Here the CDR3 DNA reads TGTGCCAGCAGTGCAAGCGGGCCCACGTGGTCCGCTACGCAGTATTTT.

V is TRBV7-3 and J is TRBJ2-1, with 7 bases identical to TRBD1. V trimming: 5 bases; J trimming: 4 bases; junction bases outside the gene matches: 5. CDR1 SGHTA and CDR2 FQGTGA come from the germline V gene. The CDR3 spans 14 residues. CDR3 sequence: CASSPQGMYNEQFF. The CDR3 DNA follows: TGTGCCAGCAGCCCACAGGGGATGTACAATGAGCAGTTCTTC.

V and J are TRBV5-4 and TRBJ1-2, with TRBD1 matching 9 bases. Germline-derived CDR1 and CDR2 are SGHNT and YYREEE (reference sequence). With V trimmed by 5 bases and J by 5 bases, 7 bases remained unmatched. This CDR3 comprises 14 residues. The CDR3 loop is CASRSTGGGYGYTF. Written as DNA, the CDR3 is TGTGCCAGCAGATCAACAGGGGGCGGGTATGGCTACACCTTC. Variable domain in full (rest from reference TRBV5-4 and TRBJ1-2): ETGVTQSPTHLIKTRGQQVTLRCSSQSGHNTVSWYQQALGQGPQFIFQYYREEENGRGNFPPRFSGLQFPNYSSELNVNALELDDSALYLCASRSTGGGYGYTFGSGTRLTVV.

The CDR3 bases are TGTGCCAGCAGCTTAGATAGGGGGCTCCCATACTTC. Translated, it gives CASSLDRGLPYF. The chain employs TRBV7-9 and TRBJ2-7; 7 nucleotides agree with TRBD1. This CDR3 is built from 12 residues. V lost 1 base to trimming and J lost 13 bases; unmatched junction nucleotides: 7. Germline CDR1 is SEHNR and CDR2 is FQNEAQ (reference sequence).

The chain couples TRBV2 to TRBJ2-7; 10 bases are a match to TRBD2. The CDR3 covers 15 residues. Trimming removed 4 bases from V and 2 bases from J; junction bases left unmatched: 5. Germline assignment: CDR1 SNHLY and CDR2 FYNNEI. CDR3 amino acids: CASSGGSGRPYEQYF. DNA for the CDR3: TGTGCCAGCAGTGGGGGTAGCGGGAGGCCCTACGAGCAGTACTTC.

The chain employs TRBV28 and TRBJ2-1; D unclear. The CDR3 is 15 residues long. The V end was cut by 3 bases, the J end by 5 bases, with 14 bases between. Germline loops: CDR1 MDHEN, CDR2 SYDVKM. The CDR3 here is CASSLLESFHNEQFF. CDR3 sequence (DNA): TGTGCCAGCAGTTTGTTAGAAAGCTTCCACAATGAGCAGTTCTTC.

The chain employs TRBV27 and TRBJ2-1, with TRBD2 identical over 12 bases. CDR3 length equals 17 residues. From germline, CDR1 is MNHEY and CDR2 SMNVEV (reference sequence). Germline trimming cut 1 base from V and 8 bases from J; bases unmatched to any gene: 9. The CDR3 DNA is TGTGCCAGCAGTTTATTTGGGTCTAGCGGGAGGGTCTATGAGCAGTTCTTC. Protein: CASSLFGSSGRVYEQFF.

The chain couples TRBV11-2 to TRBJ1-4, with 9 bases lining up with TRBD1. J lost 8 bases, V lost 5 bases, and 9 bases had no gene match. The CDR3 sequence is 15 residues long. CDR1 is SGHAT and CDR2 is FQNNGV in the germline V gene. The CDR3 loop is CASSRRTGAYEKLFF. Here the CDR3 DNA reads TGTGCCAGCAGCCGGAGGACAGGGGCTTACGAAAAACTGTTTTTT.

This clone was found once. The gene calls are TRBV6-1 and TRBJ2-1; TRBD1 aligns across 9 bases. The V segment lost 2 bases and the J segment 2 bases; nucleotides outside the gene matches: 7. CDR1 and CDR2 (germline): MNHNS, SASEGT. This CDR3 is 17 amino acids long. CDR3 DNA sequence: TGTGCCAGCAGTGAATGGCCGGGACAGGGAGCCTACAATGAGCAGTTCTTC. Translated: CASSEWPGQGAYNEQFF.

The chain is built from TRBV6-6 and TRBJ2-7, with 7 bases identical to TRBD1. The CDR3 runs 15 residues. Unmatched junction bases numbered 8, after V lost 4 bases and J lost 2 bases. CDR1 MNHNY and CDR2 SVGAGI come from the germline V gene (reference sequence). CDR3 in DNA: TGTGCCAGCAGTTTTGTACCGGGACAGACCTACGAGCAGTACTTC. Translation gives CASSFVPGQTYEQYF.

The chain couples TRBV18 to TRBJ1-2; 8 bases fit TRBD1. This CDR3 contains 16 residues. V shed 1 base and J 7 bases; nucleotides not matched to a gene: 11. Germline V gene sequence: CDR1 KGHSH, CDR2 LQKENI. The CDR3 DNA reads TGTGCCAGCTCACCACTACAGGGACAGGTCGGGGGTGGCTACACCTTC. Translation gives CASSPLQGQVGGGYTF.

The chain has TRBV4-2 and TRBJ2-1; 14 bases line up with TRBD2. The J segment lost 7 bases and the V segment lost 1 base, leaving 3 bases of the junction unmatched. The CDR3 has 16 residues. CDR1 is LGHNA and CDR2 is YNFKEQ in the germline V gene. CDR3 residues: CASSQVGLAGDNEQFF. The CDR3 region has the DNA TGTGCCAGCAGCCAAGTGGGACTAGCGGGAGATAATGAGCAGTTCTTC.

This clone has only a few counts. The chain combines TRBV5-4 with TRBJ2-3; D is undetermined. The germline gives CDR1 SGHNT, CDR2 YYREEE (reference sequence). V shed 3 bases and J shed 3 bases, with 11 bases lying between them. The CDR3 is 14 amino acids. The CDR3 loop reads CASSSGPETDTQYF. CDR3 bases: TGTGCCAGCAGCTCAGGACCGGAGACAGATACGCAGTATTTT.